The source of this T cell receptor beta chain is a study of siplizumab effects on memory and regulatory T cells. A note on this clone: Its antigen is not identified.

Broader study findings: Of the alloreactive clones, only a minor fraction mapped to unstimulated subsets. Alloreactive sequences from unstimulated CD4+ memory cells fell significantly with siplizumab. Greater diversity than memory cells seemed evident in naive T cells, which also appeared to be major alloresponse contributors.

Trimming stripped 3 bases from V and 4 bases from J, with 13 bases between. This CDR3 is built from 14 residues. The germline V gene encodes CDR1 SGHRS and CDR2 YFSETQ. Per sample, roughly 99,000 TCR templates were assayed. Sequencing used immunoSEQ multiplex PCR; TCRdb keeps in-frame clones, though not all of them. This table holds about 120,000 clones, roughly 94% found once. The sequence was obtained from a human donor in good health. Sequencing was performed on non-Treg CD4+ T cells sorted from blood. The chain has TRBV5-1 and TRBJ2-5; weak D call: TRBD1 (6 bases). CDR3 nucleotide sequence: TGCGCCAGCAGCTACGGACAGTCGCGAGAGACCCAGTACTTC. Its protein product is CASSYGQSRETQYF.